The entry that follows covers one TCR beta chain sequence. Its antigen has not been determined. Per-base quality was not reported, and no clone a single base away is much larger than it. These data come from a study of CD8 T cells in Susac syndrome (dated by TCRdb to 2018 to 2020). Turning to the overall study: Of the Susac syndrome patients who were sequenced, about 6 had clinically active disease and roughly eight were in clinical remission. Repertoire sequencing was used to test whether CD8+ T cell activation and differentiation in Susac syndrome was antigen driven. CD8+ T cell repertoire clonality was compared between some 12 healthy donors, roughly 14 Susac syndrome patients and 15 or so multiple sclerosis patients. At blood withdrawal, Susac syndrome patients were therapy-naive, treated with corticosteroids (with IVIg additionally given to some), or treated with IVIg alone.

V sheds 2 bases and J sheds 4 bases, leaving 3 bases between their ends. According to the germline V gene, CDR1 reads MDHEN and CDR2 reads SYDVKM. The CDR3, from cysteine to phenylalanine, totals 12 residues. Only the CDR3 region is kept as DNA, spanning 36 bases read in frame from base 1. Peripheral blood CD8+ and CD4+ T cells from healthy donors, Susac syndrome patients and multiple sclerosis patients were profiled by high-throughput TCR beta sequencing. Recently defined diagnostic criteria for definite or probable disease were met by the Susac syndrome patients. Bulk CD8+ and CD4+ T cells were purified magnetically by negative isolation, whereas CD8+ TEMRA cells were enriched by FACS. Blood was collected in EDTA tubes and processed within 24 hours, with PBMCs isolated through density gradient centrifugation. PBMCs intended for TCR sequencing were cryopreserved in liquid nitrogen and thawed later in a water bath at 37 degrees C. The sorted or isolated CD4+, CD8+ and CD8+ TEMRA cells had a purity of 90% or higher.

RNA was extracted with the RNeasy kit and roughly 0.45 to 1 ug was reverse transcribed using random hexamers. The immunoSEQ multiplex PCR assay, which covers 54 Vbeta and 13 Jbeta segments, was used to amplify TCR beta CDR3 regions. PCR amplification bias was corrected using a synthetic template baseline for primer optimization and computational correction. Per the original workflow: Reads were annotated to V, D and J genes according to IMGT and were analyzed with immunoSEQ Analyzer, with only productive sequences retained. Clonality was computed as one minus Shannon entropy normalized by log2 of the number of productive unique sequences. For each patient and control, public and private clones were evaluated among the 100 most prevalent clones. Clones were defined as Susac-specific when absent from the healthy and MS cohorts, from fewer than 1,200 published viral clones and from other ImmuneACCESS disease sequences. TCRdb reprocessing: public reads trimmed at Q25 with fastp, clones called with MiXCR, in-frame beta chains kept. Rows matching on CDR3 protein sequence are summarized as one entry with the most common DNA and genes. TCRdb's processing, not the authors' own work, is the source of the V and J calls. The sample data list under 85,000 distinct CDR3 sequences, and approximately 95% of these were observed just once. Of the sample, approximately 0.94% is held by the ten largest clones.

The investigation overall reported the following: Looking at Susac-specific public clones, the researchers identified fewer than 20 in the total CD8+ repertoire and four or five in the CD8+ TEMRA repertoire. The number of individuals in the TCR sequencing and HLA analysis was recognized as being relatively small. CD8+ repertoires in Susac syndrome showed clonal expansion, which was highest in CD8+ TEMRA cells and was greater in clinically active patients than in remitting patients.

The receptor comes from a human donor with Susac syndrome. The sample comprised CD8+ T cells from PBMCs. The rearranged chain carries TRBV28 and TRBJ1-5; no D gene is confidently identified. Here the CDR3 is given as CASSLTNQPQHF. The bases read TGTGCCAGCAGTTTAACAAATCAGCCCCAGCATTTT.